These 13 T cell receptor beta chains were all obtained from the same sample, sequenced in a study of T-cell memory formation after mild COVID-19. TCRdb independently ran MiXCR on the 5' RACE reads; one entry per CDR3 protein. The profile shows 110,000 or so distinct CDR3 sequences, roughly a sixth of them singletons. The sample comprised PBMCs or a T cell subset sorted from them (not recorded which). Receptor source: a man younger than 35 who had mild COVID-19 (a few samples of this study predate the infection). Cell type and time point are not known.

The chain recombines TRBV7-6 with TRBJ1-5; 8 positions agree with TRBD1. The J segment lost 5 bases and the V segment lost 5 bases, leaving 5 bases of the junction unmatched. The CDR3 contains 14 residues. Germline V gives CDR1 SGHVS, CDR2 FNYEAQ. CDR3 bases: TGTGCCAGCAGCCTTGGACAGGGCTATCAGCCCCAGCATTTT. Translating it yields CASSLGQGYQPQHF.

In its sample, this clonotype was seen a few times. This chain links TRBV29-1 with TRBJ2-1; D uncertain. V was pared by 5 bases and J by 4 bases, with 3 bases between. Germline V gene data show CDR1 as SQVTM and CDR2 as ANQGSEA. The CDR3 totals 10 residues. CDR3 residues: CSVRYNEQFF. Written as DNA, the CDR3 is TGCAGCGTTAGATACAATGAGCAGTTCTTC.

The V and J genes are TRBV20-1 and TRBJ1-1; D remains ambiguous. Per the germline V gene, CDR1 is DFQATT and CDR2 is SNEGSKA (reference sequence). Trimming took 2 bases from V and 2 from J, leaving 6 bases between them. The CDR3 has 12 amino acids. CDR3 in DNA: TGCAGTGCTAGAAGGGCAAACACTGAAGCTTTCTTT. Protein sequence: CSARRANTEAFF.

This chain uses TRBV5-1 with TRBJ2-7; TRBD2 matches at 12 bases. The CDR3 totals 18 residues. The V segment lost 0 bases and the J segment 5 bases; nucleotides outside the gene matches: 12. The germline CDR1 and CDR2 sequences are SGHRS and YFSETQ. CDR3 region: CASSLADPSGGAGDEQYF. CDR3 in DNA: TGCGCCAGCAGCTTGGCCGATCCTAGCGGGGGGGCCGGGGACGAGCAGTACTTC.

This clonotype was counted only a few times. The CDR3 protein is CASSLSGLGNQPQHF. For the CDR3, the DNA is TGTGCCAGCAGCTTATCAGGGTTGGGAAATCAGCCCCAGCATTTT. The chain carries TRBV7-6 and TRBJ1-5, with D maybe TRBD1 (5 bases). The V end lost 2 bases, the J end lost 4 bases, and 12 bases lay between the germline ends. Germline CDR1 and CDR2: SGHVS and FNYEAQ. There are 15 residues in the CDR3.

This clonotype was seen more than once but under ten times. In nucleotides, the CDR3 is TGTGCCAGCAGTTACTCAGGGGGGGAAGAGACCCAGTACTTC. Translating gives CASSYSGGEETQYF. V gene TRBV6-6 combines with J gene TRBJ2-5; possible D gene TRBD2, 7 bases. The germline gives CDR1 MNHNY, CDR2 SVGAGI (reference sequence). This CDR3 has 14 amino acids. V was shortened by 0 bases and J by 3 bases, with 8 bases between the two germline ends.

In this sample, this clonotype turned up a few times. The V gene is TRBV29-1, the J gene TRBJ2-7, with TRBD1 identical over 10 bases. Germline CDR1 is SQVTM and CDR2 is ANQGSEA. V gave up 5 bases and J gave up 4 bases; unmatched junction bases: 8. There are 14 residues in the CDR3. The DNA for the CDR3 is TGCAGCGTTTGGGGACAGGGGATAACGTACGAGCAGTACTTC. Amino acid sequence: CSVWGQGITYEQYF.

The chain recombines TRBV20-1 with TRBJ2-7; tentatively, D is TRBD1 (6 bases). Germline V gene sequence: CDR1 DFQATT, CDR2 SNEGSKA (reference sequence). CDR3 length equals 16 residues. Trimming pared 6 bases from V and 2 bases from J, leaving 23 bases between. CDR3: CSAASPKGVSTYEQYV. In nucleotides, the CDR3 is TGCAGTGCGGCCTCACCCAAGGGGGTATCAACCTACGAGCAGTACGTC.

The chain couples TRBV29-1 to TRBJ2-5; 10 bases map to TRBD1. V was clipped by 6 bases and J by 1 base; unmatched bases: 8. The CDR3 extends over 15 amino acids. Per the germline V gene, CDR1 is SQVTM and CDR2 is ANQGSEA. CDR3 in DNA: TGCAGCGTCCCGGGACAGGGGATTACCCAAGAGACCCAGTACTTC. Amino acid sequence: CSVPGQGITQETQYF.

This clonotype was seen a handful of times. The chain uses TRBV6-5 and TRBJ2-7; D is unclear. Trimming pared 0 bases from V and 2 bases from J, leaving 11 bases between. Germline CDR1 MNHEY, CDR2 SVGAGI. CDR3 length: 15 amino acids. Here the CDR3 reads CASSYSNDATYEQYF. For the CDR3, the DNA is TGTGCCAGCAGTTACTCGAACGATGCCACCTACGAGCAGTACTTC.

The rearrangement joins TRBV12-3 or TRBV12-4 to TRBJ2-5; TRBD1 is a possible D gene (8 bases). CDR3 length: 15 residues. V lost 6 bases and J 4 bases, leaving 18 bases between the germline ends. CDR3 sequence (DNA): TGTGCCAGCAGCCTTGGACAGGGCGGGGGAGAGACCCAGTACTTC. Protein sequence: CASSLGQGGGETQYF.

The chain couples TRBV12-3 or TRBV12-4 to TRBJ2-7; weak D call: TRBD2 (6 bases). The CDR3 is 15 amino acids. With 0 bases removed from V and 3 bases from J, the gap between germline ends came to 12 bases. The CDR3 coding sequence is TGTGCCAGCAGTTTAGCGGGGGGACCCCACTACGAGCAGTACTTC. Translated, it gives CASSLAGGPHYEQYF.

This clonotype was seen a handful of times. The chain combines TRBV29-1 with TRBJ2-3; the D gene is possibly TRBD1 (5 bases). This CDR3 region has 13 residues. CDR1 and CDR2 (germline): SQVTM, ANQGSEA. Trimming took 3 bases from V and 2 from J, leaving 9 bases between them. CDR3 in amino acids: CSVDQGSTDTQYF. The DNA for the CDR3 is TGCAGCGTTGACCAGGGATCCACAGATACGCAGTATTTT.